The rows below give T cell receptor beta chains drawn from one sample of a study of T cells in Graves' hyperthyroidism and ophthalmopathy. MiXCR was run by TCRdb on the multiplex PCR reads, yielding one entry per CDR3 protein. The data hold hundreds of thousands of distinct CDR3 sequences, with 38% observed a single time. The source material was blood. These receptor sequences come from a man younger than 35 with Graves' hyperthyroidism. The CDR3 runs from the conserved cysteine through the conserved F or W. The order of the fields is CDR3 protein, CDR3 DNA, J gene, D gene, clone size, V gene. D genes are given only for firm matches. Size tells how often a clone was seen (once, few, many) or the class of an expanded clone, and some rows leave it out.

CSARRQDTEAFF	TGCAGTGCCAGAAGACAAGACACTGAAGCTTTCTTT	TRBJ1-1	.	few	TRBV20-1
CASSPGTGAKYEQYF	TGTGCCAGCTCACCCGGGACAGGGGCCAAGTACGAGCAGTACTTC	TRBJ2-7	TRBD1	.	TRBV9
CSVLLAGGTDTQYF	TGCAGCGTTCTACTAGCGGGGGGCACAGATACGCAGTATTTT	TRBJ2-3	TRBD2	.	TRBV29-1
CSVPKEGDEQYF	TGCAGCGTCCCCAAAGAAGGAGACGAGCAGTACTTC	TRBJ2-7	.	many	TRBV29-1
CASNLAGIQETQYF	TGTGCCAGCAACCTAGCGGGGATCCAAGAGACCCAGTACTTC	TRBJ2-5	TRBD2	few	TRBV2
CASSFPGGRNTEAFF	TGTGCCAGCAGCTTCCCAGGGGGCCGGAACACTGAAGCTTTCTTT	TRBJ1-1	TRBD1	few	TRBV5-1
CSATGTGQARSSYEQYF	TGCAGTGCCACGGGGACAGGGCAAGCCCGAAGCTCCTACGAGCAGTACTTC	TRBJ2-7	TRBD1	.	TRBV20-1
CASSELGRELFTGELFF	TGTGCCAGCAGTGAACTAGGGCGGGAGTTGTTCACCGGGGAGCTGTTTTTT	TRBJ2-2	TRBD2	many	TRBV25-1
CASSPRLAGVNEQYF	TGTGCCAGCAGCCCTAGACTAGCGGGAGTAAATGAGCAGTACTTC	TRBJ2-7	TRBD2	.	TRBV7-9
CATWAARGNQPQHF	TGTGCCACCTGGGCAGCCAGGGGCAATCAGCCCCAGCATTTT	TRBJ1-5	.	.	TRBV15
CASGTVGDSPLHF	TGTGCCAGCGGTACCGTAGGGGATTCACCCCTCCACTTT	TRBJ1-6	.	many	TRBV2
CASSPDRGAYGYTF	TGTGCCAGCAGCCCGGACAGGGGTGCCTATGGCTACACCTTC	TRBJ1-2	TRBD1	many	TRBV7-2
CASSFERAQPQHF	TGTGCCAGCAGCTTCGAAAGGGCGCAGCCCCAGCATTTT	TRBJ1-5	.	.	TRBV5-6
CASSLGTGLTYEQYF	TGCGCCAGCAGCTTGGGGACAGGGCTTACCTACGAGCAGTACTTC	TRBJ2-7	TRBD1	many	TRBV5-1
CASSFGGGRNQETQYF	TGCGCCAGCAGCTTTGGAGGGGGGCGAAACCAAGAGACCCAGTACTTC	TRBJ2-5	.	.	TRBV4-1
CAIRGQGGEKLFF	TGTGCCATCAGGGGACAGGGAGGAGAAAAACTGTTTTTT	TRBJ1-4	TRBD1	many	TRBV10-3
CASSLTGPQNGYTF	TGTGCCAGCAGCCTTACCGGGCCCCAGAATGGCTACACCTTC	TRBJ1-2	.	.	TRBV5-5
CSVALTGGDYGYTF	TGCAGCGTTGCCCTTACAGGGGGCGACTATGGCTACACCTTC	TRBJ1-2	TRBD1	many	TRBV29-1
CASSFNAGQETQHF	TGTGCCAGCAGCTTTAATGCGGGCCAAGAGACCCAGCATTTT	TRBJ1-5	.	.	TRBV7-9
CATSRNDKGRETQYF	TGTGCCACCAGCAGAAATGACAAGGGACGGGAGACCCAGTACTTC	TRBJ2-5	.	many	TRBV15
CASSARDLRSSGANVLTF	TGTGCCAGCAGTGCTAGAGATCTCCGTAGCTCTGGGGCCAACGTCCTGACTTTC	TRBJ2-6	.	.	TRBV2
CASSQVDGGNQPQHF	TGCGCCAGCAGCCAGGTGGACGGGGGCAATCAGCCCCAGCATTTT	TRBJ1-5	.	few	TRBV4-1
CSASLAGGLGGYTF	TGCAGTGCTAGCCTGGCAGGGGGGCTGGGTGGCTACACCTTC	TRBJ1-2	TRBD1	many	TRBV20-1
CSVEVGYEQYF	TGCAGCGTTGAGGTGGGGTACGAGCAGTACTTC	TRBJ2-7	.	many	TRBV29-1
CSSYSGEGGELFF	TGCAGCAGTTACTCGGGGGAGGGCGGGGAGCTGTTTTTT	TRBJ2-2	TRBD2	.	TRBV29-1
CASSWEVTEAFF	TGCGCCAGCAGTTGGGAGGTAACTGAAGCTTTCTTT	TRBJ1-1	.	medium-sized	TRBV10-2
CSVLLAREQETQYF	TGCAGCGTTCTACTAGCGCGAGAACAAGAGACCCAGTACTTC	TRBJ2-5	TRBD2	few	TRBV29-1
CASSLAQGAPNTEAFF	TGTGCCAGCAGCTTAGCCCAGGGGGCCCCGAACACTGAAGCTTTCTTT	TRBJ1-1	TRBD1	few	TRBV7-9
CASRIRQPQETQYF	TGTGCCAGCAGAATAAGACAACCTCAAGAGACCCAGTACTTC	TRBJ2-5	.	.	TRBV6-6
CSVPPDGNTEAFF	TGCAGCGTTCCCCCGGACGGGAACACTGAAGCTTTCTTT	TRBJ1-1	.	many	TRBV29-1
CASSPSAGPGYGYTF	TGTGCCAGCAGCCCTTCGGCGGGCCCAGGCTATGGCTACACCTTC	TRBJ1-2	.	many	TRBV7-8
CASTGTVDTEAFF	TGTGCCAGCACTGGGACAGTTGACACTGAAGCTTTCTTT	TRBJ1-1	TRBD1	many	TRBV2
CASSTGNSGTEAFF	TGTGCCAGTTCGACAGGGAATTCTGGGACTGAAGCTTTCTTT	TRBJ1-1	TRBD1	many	TRBV2
CASSERRDRERTQYF	TGCGCCAGCAGTGAGCGTCGGGACAGGGAAAGGACCCAGTACTTC	TRBJ2-5	TRBD1	.	TRBV10-1
CASSRLAGDYNEQFF	TGTGCCAGCAGTAGGCTAGCGGGAGACTACAATGAGCAGTTCTTC	TRBJ2-1	TRBD2	.	TRBV2
CSEGEGNTIYF	TGCAGCGAGGGGGAGGGAAACACCATATATTTT	TRBJ1-3	.	.	TRBV29-1
CASSLVGTGNQPQHF	TGTGCCAGCAGTTTAGTCGGGACAGGCAATCAGCCCCAGCATTTT	TRBJ1-5	TRBD1	few	TRBV10-3
CASKRAWNTEAFF	TGTGCCAGCAAGAGGGCCTGGAACACTGAAGCTTTCTTT	TRBJ1-1	.	few	TRBV14
CASSLDGPGETQHF	TGTGCCAGCAGCTTGGACGGGCCCGGGGAGACCCAGCATTTT	TRBJ1-5	.	.	TRBV5-6
CASSVGLAGGELFF	TGTGCCAGCAGTGTTGGACTAGCGGGAGGGGAGCTGTTTTTT	TRBJ2-2	TRBD2	many	TRBV2
CASSPGGFQETQYF	TGTGCCAGCAGCCCCGGGGGGTTCCAAGAGACCCAGTACTTC	TRBJ2-5	TRBD2	many	TRBV9
CASSTGQDQPQHF	TGTGCCAGCAGCACCGGACAAGATCAGCCCCAGCATTTT	TRBJ1-5	.	many	TRBV7-9
CASSEWPSPYEQYF	TGCGCCAGCAGTGAGTGGCCGTCCCCCTACGAGCAGTACTTC	TRBJ2-7	.	.	TRBV10-1
CSARADSGSGANVLTF	TGCAGTGCTAGAGCCGACAGTGGCTCTGGGGCCAACGTCCTGACTTTC	TRBJ2-6	.	few	TRBV20-1
CASSPDSQETQYF	TGTGCCAGCAGCCCGGACAGCCAAGAGACCCAGTACTTC	TRBJ2-5	.	many	TRBV7-2
CASSASRTDSGNTIYF	TGTGCCAGCAGCGCGTCCAGGACAGACTCTGGAAACACCATATATTTT	TRBJ1-3	.	many	TRBV9
CSARSRTGPFYEQYF	TGCAGTGCTAGGTCCAGGACAGGGCCCTTCTACGAGCAGTACTTC	TRBJ2-7	TRBD1	.	TRBV20-1
CASSLTQGYSNQPQHF	TGTGCCAGCAGCTTAACACAGGGCTACAGCAATCAGCCCCAGCATTTT	TRBJ1-5	.	few	TRBV7-2
CASSHGPNQPQHF	TGTGCCAGCAGTCACGGGCCCAATCAGCCCCAGCATTTT	TRBJ1-5	.	.	TRBV12-3/TRBV12-4